The 8 T cell receptor beta chains below come from one sample, sequenced in a study of neoadjuvant nivolumab and ipilimumab in lung cancer (dated by TCRdb to 2019 to 2021). Libraries came from the immunoSEQ multiplex PCR assay. In its TCRdb copy, this immuneACCESS table keeps in-frame sequences only and misses some clones. Where compared with another copy, unresolved V genes explain less than half of these, and the others have no known cause. The sample data list just under 4,000 clones, and over 60% of these were observed just once. The top ten hold around 4.8% of the sample. Interpreted using the paper, the time point label stands for: at surgical resection after neoadjuvant nivolumab +/- ipilimumab. The sequenced sample was peripheral blood, obtained after neoadjuvant nivolumab, alone or with ipilimumab, at or shortly before surgery. These receptors originate from an adult with non-small cell lung cancer.

J is TRBJ1-1 and V is TRBV7-9, with 9 bases fitting TRBD1. Germline CDR1 is SEHNR and CDR2 is FQNEAQ (reference sequence). CDR3 length equals 14 residues. V gave up 2 bases and J gave up 6 bases; unmatched junction bases: 4. CDR3 nucleotide sequence: TGTGCCAGCAGCTTAAGGACAGGGGAAGCTGAAGCTTTCTTT. Protein product: CASSLRTGEAEAFF.

CDR3 protein: CASRQGHTGELFF. The CDR3 DNA reads TGTGCCAGCAGACAGGGTCACACCGGGGAGCTGTTTTTT. V and J are TRBV2 and TRBJ2-2, with a weak D call TRBD1 (6 bases). From germline, CDR1 is SNHLY and CDR2 FYNNEI. This CDR3 region has 13 residues. Trimming removed 6 bases at V and 3 bases at J, with 8 bases between.

The chain has TRBV7-9 and TRBJ1-2, with a weak D call TRBD1 (5 bases). Trimming pared 3 bases from V and 8 bases from J, leaving 19 bases between. The CDR3 extends over 15 amino acids. Germline loops: CDR1 SEHNR, CDR2 FQNEAQ (reference sequence). CDR3 sequence reads: CASSLGQGPAGGYTF. The CDR3 nucleotides are TGTGCCAGCAGCTTGGGCCAGGGCCCAGCCGGAGGCTACACCTTC.

This clone came up a few times. V gene TRBV19 combines with J gene TRBJ2-3, with D unresolved. Per germline, CDR1 LNHDA and CDR2 SQIVND (reference sequence). V lost 3 bases, J lost 5 bases, and 9 bases lay in between. This CDR3 comprises 13 residues. The DNA of the CDR3 is TGTGCCAGTAGTATCAATATTGTAGATACGCAGTATTTT. Translated: CASSINIVDTQYF.

The chain joins TRBV18 to TRBJ2-7; no clear D. V lost 3 bases to trimming and J lost 0 bases, with 6 bases between them. Germline V lookup: CDR1 KGHSH, CDR2 LQKENI. The CDR3 covers 13 residues. The CDR3 sequence: CASSPPDSYEQYF. The DNA for the CDR3 is TGTGCCAGCTCACCGCCCGACTCCTACGAGCAGTACTTC.

The chain couples TRBV7-8 to TRBJ1-5, with 10 bases identical to TRBD1. CDR3 length: 13 amino acids. V trimming: 2 bases; J trimming: 11 bases; junction bases outside the gene matches: 3. Germline V gene sequence: CDR1 SGHVS, CDR2 FQNEAQ. CDR3 sequence: CASSLRDRGSQHF. The CDR3 bases are TGTGCCAGCAGCTTAAGGGACAGGGGTTCCCAGCATTTT. The full variable domain, rest sourced from reference TRBV7-8 and TRBJ1-5, is GAGVSQSPRYKVAKRGQDVALRCDPISGHVSLFWYQQALGQGPEFLTYFQNEAQLDKSGLPSDRFFAERPEGSVSTLKIQRTQQEDSAVYLCASSLRDRGSQHFGDGTRLSIL.

CDR3 region: CATSPAGLSNQPQHF. The DNA for the CDR3 is TGTGCCACCAGCCCCGCCGGGCTTAGCAATCAGCCCCAGCATTTT. This chain connects TRBV15 to TRBJ1-5; the D is unclear. The CDR3 totals 15 residues. Germline-derived CDR1 and CDR2 are LNHNV and YYDKDF (reference sequence). The germline V and J ends were trimmed by 5 bases and 0 bases, with 11 bases remaining between them.

The chain couples TRBV6-5 to TRBJ2-7, with 8 bases matching TRBD2. Germline V gene sequence: CDR1 MNHEY, CDR2 SVGAGI. V gave up 0 bases and J gave up 0 bases; unmatched junction bases: 1. The CDR3 has 15 amino acids. CDR3 loop: CASSYSSGGSYEQYF. CDR3 DNA sequence: TGTGCCAGCAGTTACTCCAGCGGGGGCTCCTACGAGCAGTACTTC.